This T cell receptor (beta chain) was sequenced during a study of blood T cells in healthy people across ages. Study results and caveats: The recorded TCR beta diversity per million T cells decreased in a roughly linear manner with age. TCR beta diversity was tightly associated with the proportion of naive T cells.

The authors ran a second PCR of 7 to 11 cycles using a sample-barcoded 5' primer and a J-beta primer mix. From the 5' RACE reads, TCRdb called clonotypes with MiXCR, one entry per CDR3 protein. The sample consists of 1.5 million or so distinct CDR3 sequences, approximately 42% of them appearing once. The authors drew about 10 milliliters of peripheral blood from each donor. This clonotype was seen a single time. The antigen is not known. Compared with germline, one end of the junction differs, possibly owing to a read error. This clonotype was sampled from a woman younger than 30 in good health. Sequenced input: blood.

This CDR3 is CATSEQGIGGTDTQYF. CDR3 coding DNA: TGTGCCACCAGTGAGCAGGGGATAGGGGGCACAGATACGCAGTATTTT. The chain uses TRBV10-3 and TRBJ2-3; possibly TRBD1 for D (6 bases). Germline CDR1 is ENHRY and CDR2 is SYGVKD. The CDR3 has 16 amino acids.